This TCR beta chain comes out of a study of cytomegalovirus exposure and HLA in healthy donors. Study outcomes and limitations: In a later analysis, HLA-C alleles had the fewest associated TCRs, DRB1 alleles the most.

Concerning this clone: Its target is not known.

Trimming shortened V by 4 bases and J by 1 base, and 17 bases separated the two germline ends. The CDR3 loop spans 16 amino acids. The germline gives CDR1 SGHRS, CDR2 YFSETQ. The PCR was carried out with 60 Vbeta primers and 13 Jbeta primers. Only in-frame clones appear in the TCRdb table, and some are missing; sequencing was by immunoSEQ multiplex PCR. The data contain around 130,000 clones, 80% of them singletons. The source of this sequence is a man aged 35 to 55 in good health and CMV-seronegative. The chain couples TRBV5-1 to TRBJ1-1, with D possibly TRBD1 on 6 matching bases. Specimen: PBMCs. In DNA, the CDR3 is TGCGCCAGCAGCACACTCCCGGGACAATGGAACACTGAAGCTTTCTTT. Translation: CASSTLPGQWNTEAFF. Looking up the rest from reference TRBV5-1 and TRBJ1-1 gives the full variable domain: KAGVTQTPRYLIKTRGQQVTLSCSPISGHRSVSWYQQTPGQGLQFLFEYFSETQRNKGNFPGRFSGRQFSNSRSEMNVSTLELGDSALYLCASSTLPGQWNTEAFFGQGTRLTVV.